This T cell receptor beta chain derives from a study of blood T cell repertoires in COVID-19. Study overall: PBMCs, B-cell-depleted T cells, or T cells were the source of the cDNA or gDNA that made up the material.

Those enrolled in Seattle joined during active infection and were followed longitudinally afterward. V shed 6 bases and J shed 8 bases, with 16 bases lying between them. Per germline, CDR1 MNHNY and CDR2 SVGAGI (reference sequence). The CDR3 contains 13 residues. As handled by the study authors: Using reference gene primer amplification, nucleated cell counts were estimated. The method was immunoSEQ multiplex PCR; TCRdb's version includes in-frame clones alone and lacks a portion of them. The D gene and trimming were derived from the DNA, and the V and J assignments and clone size from that table. Among about 230,000 clones listed, 81% were seen once.

The TCR originated in a woman aged 80 or over with COVID-19, enrolled during active disease. Material: peripheral blood. The V gene is TRBV6-6, the J gene TRBJ1-1, with D unclear. CDR3 sequence reads: CASRSTRSSEAFF. CDR3 in DNA: TGTGCCAGCAGATCTACACGGAGCAGCGAAGCTTTCTTT.